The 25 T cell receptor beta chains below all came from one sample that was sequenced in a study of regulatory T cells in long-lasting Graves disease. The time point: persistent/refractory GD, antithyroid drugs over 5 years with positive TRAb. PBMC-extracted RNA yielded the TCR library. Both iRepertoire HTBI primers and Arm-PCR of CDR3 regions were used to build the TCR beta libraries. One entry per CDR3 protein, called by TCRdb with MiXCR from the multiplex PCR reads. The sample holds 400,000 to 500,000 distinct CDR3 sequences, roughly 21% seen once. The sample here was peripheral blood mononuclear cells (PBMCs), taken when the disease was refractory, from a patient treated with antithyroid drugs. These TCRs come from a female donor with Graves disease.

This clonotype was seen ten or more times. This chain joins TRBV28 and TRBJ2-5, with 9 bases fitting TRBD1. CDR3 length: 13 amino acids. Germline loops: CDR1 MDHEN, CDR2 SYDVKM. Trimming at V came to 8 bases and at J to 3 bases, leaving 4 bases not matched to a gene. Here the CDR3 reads CASSWTGEETQYF. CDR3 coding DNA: TGTGCCAGCTCTTGGACAGGGGAAGAGACCCAGTACTTC.

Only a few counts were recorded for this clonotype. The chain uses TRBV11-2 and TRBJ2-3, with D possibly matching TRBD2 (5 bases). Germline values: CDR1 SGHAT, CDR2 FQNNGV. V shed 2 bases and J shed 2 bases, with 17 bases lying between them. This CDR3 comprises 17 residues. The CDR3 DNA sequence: TGTGCCAGCAGCTTATCGCCTAGTTCGGGGTTCACAGATACGCAGTATTTT. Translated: CASSLSPSSGFTDTQYF.

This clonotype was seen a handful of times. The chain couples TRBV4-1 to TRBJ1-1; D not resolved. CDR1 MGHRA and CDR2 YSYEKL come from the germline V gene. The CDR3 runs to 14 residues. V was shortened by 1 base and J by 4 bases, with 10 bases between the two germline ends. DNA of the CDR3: TGCGCCAGCAGCCAAGTAGCGATCGTCACTGAAGCTTTCTTT. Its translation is CASSQVAIVTEAFF.

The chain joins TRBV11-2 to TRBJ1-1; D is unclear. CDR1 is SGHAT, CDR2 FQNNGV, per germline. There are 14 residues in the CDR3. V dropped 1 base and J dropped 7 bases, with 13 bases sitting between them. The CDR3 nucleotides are TGTGCCAGCAGCTTAGGTATAGGGATTTATGAAGCTTTCTTT. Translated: CASSLGIGIYEAFF.

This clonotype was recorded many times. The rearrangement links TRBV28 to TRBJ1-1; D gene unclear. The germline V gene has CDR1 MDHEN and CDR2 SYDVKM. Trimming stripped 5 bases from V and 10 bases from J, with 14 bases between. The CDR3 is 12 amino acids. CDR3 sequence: CASSPRARAAFF. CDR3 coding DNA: TGTGCCAGCAGTCCCCGGGCCAGAGCAGCTTTCTTT.

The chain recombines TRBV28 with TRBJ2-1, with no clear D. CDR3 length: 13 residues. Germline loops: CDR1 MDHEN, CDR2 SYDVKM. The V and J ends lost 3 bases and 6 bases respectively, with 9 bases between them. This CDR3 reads CASSFDTGNEQFF. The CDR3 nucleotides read TGTGCCAGCAGTTTCGACACGGGCAATGAGCAGTTCTTC.

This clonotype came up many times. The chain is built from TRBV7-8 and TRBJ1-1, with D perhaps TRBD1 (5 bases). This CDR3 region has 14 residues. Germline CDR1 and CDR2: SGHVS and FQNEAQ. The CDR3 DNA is TGTGCGATCGGGACCAGGGCATTGAACACTGAAGCTTTCTTT. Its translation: CAIGTRALNTEAFF.

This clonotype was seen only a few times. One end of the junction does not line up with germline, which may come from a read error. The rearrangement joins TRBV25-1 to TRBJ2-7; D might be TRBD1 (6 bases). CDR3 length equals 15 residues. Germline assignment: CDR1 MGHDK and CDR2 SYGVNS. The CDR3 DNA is TGTGCCAGCGGTGAATCTACAGGGAAAACCTACGAGCAGTACTTC. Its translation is CASGESTGKTYEQYF.

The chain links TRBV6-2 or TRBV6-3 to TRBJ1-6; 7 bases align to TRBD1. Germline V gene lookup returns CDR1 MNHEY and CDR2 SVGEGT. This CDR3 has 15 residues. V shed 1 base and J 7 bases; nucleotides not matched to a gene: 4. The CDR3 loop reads CASSYLGGRNSPLHF. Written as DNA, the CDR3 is TGTGCCAGCAGTTACTTAGGGGGCCGGAATTCACCCCTCCACTTT.

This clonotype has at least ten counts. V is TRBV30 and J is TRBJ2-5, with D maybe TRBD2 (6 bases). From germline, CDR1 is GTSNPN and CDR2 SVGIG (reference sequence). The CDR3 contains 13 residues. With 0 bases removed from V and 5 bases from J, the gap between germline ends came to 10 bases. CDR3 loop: CAWSVGGLETQYF. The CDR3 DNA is TGTGCCTGGAGTGTGGGGGGATTGGAGACCCAGTACTTC.

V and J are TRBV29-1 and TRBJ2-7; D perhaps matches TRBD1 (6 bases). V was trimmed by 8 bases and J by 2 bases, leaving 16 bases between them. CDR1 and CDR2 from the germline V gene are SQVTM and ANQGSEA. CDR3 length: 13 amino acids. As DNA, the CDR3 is TGCAGCCTACCCAAGACAGGACCCTACGAGCAGTACTTC. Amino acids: CSLPKTGPYEQYF.

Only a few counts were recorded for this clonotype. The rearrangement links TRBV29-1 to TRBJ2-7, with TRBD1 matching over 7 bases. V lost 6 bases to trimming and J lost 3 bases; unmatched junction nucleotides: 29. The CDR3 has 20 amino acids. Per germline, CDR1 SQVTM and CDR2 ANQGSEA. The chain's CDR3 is CSVTRLGQEIPISTNYEQYF. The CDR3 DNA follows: TGCAGCGTGACCCGCCTAGGACAGGAGATACCCATCTCCACTAACTACGAGCAGTACTTC.

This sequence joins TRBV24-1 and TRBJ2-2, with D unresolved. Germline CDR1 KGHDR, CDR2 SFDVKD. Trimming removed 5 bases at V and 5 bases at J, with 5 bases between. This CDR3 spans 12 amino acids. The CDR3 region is CATSVPTGELFF. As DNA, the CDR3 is TGTGCCACCAGTGTCCCGACCGGGGAGCTGTTTTTT.

In DNA form, the CDR3 reads TGTGCCAGCAGCTTAGACCAGGGAGATACGCAGTATTTT. This encodes CASSLDQGDTQYF. The chain uses TRBV11-2 and TRBJ2-3, with D perhaps TRBD1 (5 bases). From germline, CDR1 is SGHAT and CDR2 FQNNGV. This CDR3 region has 13 residues. With 0 bases removed from V and 5 bases from J, the gap between germline ends came to 6 bases.

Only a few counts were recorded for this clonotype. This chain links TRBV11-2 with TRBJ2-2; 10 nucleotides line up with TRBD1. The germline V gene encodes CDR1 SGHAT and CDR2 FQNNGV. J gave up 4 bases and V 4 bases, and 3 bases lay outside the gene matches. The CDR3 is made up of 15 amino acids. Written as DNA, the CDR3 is TGTGCCAGCAGCTCGGGACAGGGGTTCACCGGGGAGCTGTTTTTT. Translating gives CASSSGQGFTGELFF.

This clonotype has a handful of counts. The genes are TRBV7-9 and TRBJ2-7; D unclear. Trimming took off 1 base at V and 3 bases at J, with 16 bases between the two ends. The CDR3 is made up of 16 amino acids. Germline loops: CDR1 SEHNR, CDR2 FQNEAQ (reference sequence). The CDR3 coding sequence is TGTGCCAGCAGCTTAGAATACACACACTCCCGCTACGAGCAGTACTTC. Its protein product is CASSLEYTHSRYEQYF.

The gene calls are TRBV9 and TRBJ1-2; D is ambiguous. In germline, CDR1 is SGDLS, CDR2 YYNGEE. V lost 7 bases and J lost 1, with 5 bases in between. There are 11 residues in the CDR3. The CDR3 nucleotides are TGTGCCAGCCAAAATAACTATGGCTACACCTTC. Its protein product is CASQNNYGYTF.

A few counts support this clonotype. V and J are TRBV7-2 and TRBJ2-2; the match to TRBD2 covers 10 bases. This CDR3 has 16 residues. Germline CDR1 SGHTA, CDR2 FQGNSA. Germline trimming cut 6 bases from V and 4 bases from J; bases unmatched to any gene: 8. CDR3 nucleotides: TGTGCCAGCAGGGGAGGAGCGGGAGGGAGCACCGGGGAGCTGTTTTTT. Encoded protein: CASRGGAGGSTGELFF. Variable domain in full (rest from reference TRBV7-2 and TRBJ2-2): GAGVSQSPSNKVTEKGKDVELRCDPISGHTALYWYRQSLGQGLEFLIYFQGNSAPDKSGLPSDRFSAERTGGSVSTLTIQRTQQEDSAVYLCASRGGAGGSTGELFFGEGSRLTVL.

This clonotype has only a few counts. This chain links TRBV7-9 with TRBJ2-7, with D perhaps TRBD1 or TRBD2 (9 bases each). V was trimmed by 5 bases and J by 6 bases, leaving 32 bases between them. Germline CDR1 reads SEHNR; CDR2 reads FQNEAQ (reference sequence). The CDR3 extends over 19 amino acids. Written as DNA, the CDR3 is TGTGCCAGCAGCCCCCCACTCGGGACAGGGACTAGCTCCTTCGGCGAGCAGTACTTC. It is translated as CASSPPLGTGTSSFGEQYF.

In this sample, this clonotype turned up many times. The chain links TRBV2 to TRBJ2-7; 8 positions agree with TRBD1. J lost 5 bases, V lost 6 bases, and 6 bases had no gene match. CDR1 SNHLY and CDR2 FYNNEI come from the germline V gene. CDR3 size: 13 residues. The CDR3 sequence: CASSPDRVDEQYF. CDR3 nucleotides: TGTGCCAGCAGCCCGGACAGGGTGGACGAGCAGTACTTC.

This chain's CDR3 is CATSDPRGEGEQETQYF. DNA for the CDR3: TGTGCCACCAGTGATCCCAGGGGAGAAGGTGAACAAGAGACCCAGTACTTC. The chain has TRBV24-1 and TRBJ2-5; weak D call: TRBD1 (6 bases). CDR1 is KGHDR and CDR2 is SFDVKD in the germline V gene. The V and J ends lost 3 bases and 2 bases respectively, with 18 bases between them. This CDR3 has 17 amino acids.

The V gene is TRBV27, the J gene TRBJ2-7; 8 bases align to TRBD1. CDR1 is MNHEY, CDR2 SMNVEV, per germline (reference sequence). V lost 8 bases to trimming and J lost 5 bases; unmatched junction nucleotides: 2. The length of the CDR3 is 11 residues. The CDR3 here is CASRTGNEQYF. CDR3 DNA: TGTGCCAGCCGGACAGGGAACGAGCAGTACTTC.

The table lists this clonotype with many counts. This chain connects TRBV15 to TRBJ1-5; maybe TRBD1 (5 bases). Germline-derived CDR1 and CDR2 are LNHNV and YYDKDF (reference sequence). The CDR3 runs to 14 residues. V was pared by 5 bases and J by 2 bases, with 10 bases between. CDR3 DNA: TGTGCCACCAGCCAGGGTCAGGGCAATCAGCCCCAGCATTTT. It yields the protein CATSQGQGNQPQHF.

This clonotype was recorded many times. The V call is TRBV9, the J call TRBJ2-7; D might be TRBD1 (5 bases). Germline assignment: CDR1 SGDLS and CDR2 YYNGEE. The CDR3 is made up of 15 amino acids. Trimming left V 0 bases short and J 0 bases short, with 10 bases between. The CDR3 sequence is CASSVAGFSSYEQYF. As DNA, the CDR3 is TGTGCCAGCAGCGTAGCAGGGTTTAGCTCCTACGAGCAGTACTTC.

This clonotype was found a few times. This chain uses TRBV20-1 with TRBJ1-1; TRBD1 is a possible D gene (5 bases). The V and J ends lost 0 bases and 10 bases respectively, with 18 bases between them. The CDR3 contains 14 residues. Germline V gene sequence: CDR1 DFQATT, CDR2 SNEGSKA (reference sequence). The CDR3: CSARDTEGLQIAFF. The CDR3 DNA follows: TGCAGTGCTAGAGATACTGAGGGGCTACAGATAGCTTTCTTT.